The clone carrying this TCR beta chain has just one count. The data originate from a study of long-term antiretroviral therapy in people with HIV. Study as a whole: Of all samples, the earliest predate the 2015 immediate-ART recommendation by about a decade.

An immunoSEQ assay, version v3.0, was performed at survey level. Some clones are missing from TCRdb's copy, which holds only in-frame ones; the method was immunoSEQ multiplex PCR. Counted here are about 33,000 clones, approximately 80% occurring once; the ten biggest clones make up around 7.5%. This material consisted of unsorted PBMCs, taken 2 years after starting antiretroviral therapy. The receptor was derived from a woman in her fifties or sixties with HIV.

CDR3 in amino acids: CSVEDHRRGRECNQPQHF. CDR3 DNA sequence: TGCAGCGTTGAAGATCACCGCAGGGGGCGAGAGTGCAATCAGCCCCAGCATTTT. The chain combines TRBV29-1 with TRBJ1-5, with 8 bases lining up with TRBD1. Germline V lookup: CDR1 SQVTM, CDR2 ANQGSEA. The CDR3 extends over 18 amino acids. Trimming took 0 bases from V and 2 from J; bases not matched to a gene: 12.